One sample yielded the 27 T cell receptor beta chains listed below, sequenced in a study of post-analysis software for immune sequencing data. Prepared TCR beta cDNA libraries contained unique molecular identifiers. TCRdb reanalysed the PCR reads using MiXCR and keeps one entry per CDR3 protein. Found here are about 460,000 distinct CDR3 sequences, roughly 45% of them singletons; the top ten hold 12%. Their antigen targets remain unknown. Findings and caveats of the study: In patients, roughly 5 TRBV segments were more frequent than in controls, with TRBV5-6, TRBV5-1 and TRBV20-1 among them.

The specimen sequenced was blood. These TCRs come from a girl between 5 and 17 years old with multiple sclerosis.

The rearrangement links TRBV5-4 to TRBJ2-7; the D gene could be TRBD1 or TRBD2 (5 bases each). CDR3 length: 13 residues. CDR1 is SGHNT and CDR2 is YYREEE in the germline V gene (reference sequence). The V end was cut by 3 bases, the J end by 5 bases, with 12 bases between. The CDR3 DNA reads as TGTGCCAGCAGCTCCGGGACCGCCGACGAGCAGTACTTC. It specifies CASSSGTADEQYF.

This chain links TRBV12-3 or TRBV12-4 with TRBJ2-5; 8 bases fit TRBD2. After removal of 5 bases from V and 5 bases from J, the junction contained 7 bases not matched to a gene. This CDR3 comprises 14 residues. CDR3: CASSTPGLGETQYF. The CDR3 coding sequence is TGTGCCAGCAGTACGCCGGGACTAGGGGAGACCCAGTACTTC.

The CDR3 sequence: CASSDGGGHGYTF. DNA for the CDR3: TGTGCCAGCAGTGATGGGGGGGGGCATGGCTACACCTTC. This chain uses TRBV27 with TRBJ1-2; D might be TRBD1 (6 bases). This CDR3 spans 13 amino acids. V dropped 5 bases and J dropped 6 bases, with 13 bases sitting between them. CDR1 and CDR2 from the germline V gene are MNHEY and SMNVEV (reference sequence).

This chain uses TRBV5-1 with TRBJ2-7; 9 bases match TRBD1. The CDR3 is 16 amino acids. The germline V gene has CDR1 SGHRS and CDR2 YFSETQ. Trimming took 0 bases from V and 3 from J; bases not matched to a gene: 7. The CDR3 DNA reads as TGCGCCAGCAGCTTGGTGGCGGGACAGGGTGGCTACGAGCAGTACTTC. This gives the protein CASSLVAGQGGYEQYF.

This chain's CDR3 is CASSPRRTEGEAQETQYF. DNA for the CDR3: TGTGCCAGCTCACCACGGCGGACAGAGGGGGAGGCCCAAGAGACCCAGTACTTC. This chain joins TRBV18 and TRBJ2-5, with D possibly called TRBD1 or TRBD2 (6 bases each). Germline CDR1 and CDR2: KGHSH and LQKENI. The CDR3 covers 18 residues. Trimming pared 1 base from V and 1 base from J, leaving 19 bases between.

This clonotype was picked up a small number of times. The chain carries TRBV9 and TRBJ2-1; a possible D gene is TRBD1 (6 bases). Trimming pared 0 bases from V and 4 bases from J, leaving 14 bases between. There are 16 residues in the CDR3. Germline V gene data show CDR1 as SGDLS and CDR2 as YYNGEE. The CDR3 region has the DNA TGTGCCAGCAGCGTAGCGGCAGGGGCGATATACAATGAGCAGTTCTTC. Translation gives CASSVAAGAIYNEQFF.

In its sample, this clonotype was seen a few times. The V and J genes are TRBV12-3 or TRBV12-4 and TRBJ2-1, with 9 bases aligning to TRBD1. V shed 6 bases and J 9 bases; nucleotides not matched to a gene: 9. This CDR3 is 14 amino acids long. This chain's CDR3 is CASRPTGGKGEQFF. CDR3 DNA: TGTGCCAGCAGGCCGACAGGGGGTAAAGGTGAGCAGTTCTTC.

V gene TRBV12-5 combines with J gene TRBJ1-1, with 8 bases aligning to TRBD1. Germline V gene data show CDR1 as LGHNT and CDR2 as FRNRAP. V lost 10 bases to trimming and J lost 1 base; unmatched junction nucleotides: 8. CDR3 length: 14 residues. CDR3 DNA sequence: TGTGCTACCGGCCGGGACAGGCAGAACACTGAAGCTTTCTTT. It yields the protein CATGRDRQNTEAFF.

The chain carries TRBV29-1 and TRBJ2-3; D perhaps matches TRBD2 (6 bases). CDR1 SQVTM and CDR2 ANQGSEA come from the germline V gene. The length of the CDR3 is 15 residues. V lost 5 bases to trimming and J lost 0 bases, with 15 bases between them. The CDR3 loop is CSVKPAGMSTDTQYF. CDR3 nucleotides: TGCAGCGTTAAACCGGCGGGGATGAGCACAGATACGCAGTATTTT.

The rearrangement links TRBV29-1 to TRBJ1-1; D is perhaps TRBD1 (5 bases). Germline CDR1 SQVTM, CDR2 ANQGSEA. This CDR3 is built from 13 residues. V was trimmed by 7 bases and J by 0 bases, leaving 12 bases between them. Written as DNA, the CDR3 is TGCAGCGCTGGGGCCTACTTGAACACTGAAGCTTTCTTT. Translating gives CSAGAYLNTEAFF.

The table lists this clonotype with a few counts. This rearrangement joins TRBV4-1 to TRBJ1-6, with 7 bases matching TRBD1. With V trimmed by 4 bases and J by 4 bases, 22 bases remained unmatched. The CDR3 runs 21 residues. CDR1 and CDR2 (germline): MGHRA, YSYEKL. The CDR3 reads CASSPEGLQGLKLPYNSPLHF. In DNA form, the CDR3 reads TGCGCCAGCAGCCCAGAGGGGTTACAGGGGTTGAAACTTCCTTATAATTCACCCCTCCACTTT.

The chain links TRBV7-9 to TRBJ2-5, with no clear D. Per germline, CDR1 SEHNR and CDR2 FQNEAQ (reference sequence). With 3 bases removed from V and 2 bases from J, the gap between germline ends came to 7 bases. The CDR3 sequence is 13 residues long. DNA of the CDR3: TGTGCCAGCAGCTTTAACGTGCAAGAGACCCAGTACTTC. Translating it yields CASSFNVQETQYF.

This clonotype appeared a few times. The J gene is TRBJ2-1, the V gene TRBV4-3; TRBD2 matches 10 bases. From germline, CDR1 is LGHNA and CDR2 YSLEER. The CDR3 extends over 15 amino acids. V was pared by 7 bases and J by 2 bases, with 5 bases of the junction left unmatched. CDR3 region: CASTSGTSAYNEQFF. DNA of the CDR3: TGCGCCAGCACATCCGGGACTAGCGCCTACAATGAGCAGTTCTTC.

This chain uses TRBV3-1 with TRBJ2-3; D remains ambiguous. Germline CDR1 LGHDT, CDR2 YNNKEL (reference sequence). The CDR3 is 15 amino acids. The V end lost 0 bases, the J end lost 2 bases, and 9 bases lay between the germline ends. The CDR3: CASSQDLTITDTQYF. The CDR3 DNA sequence: TGTGCCAGCAGCCAAGATTTAACCATCACAGATACGCAGTATTTT.

Turning to this clonotype: A junction end diverges from the germline sequence, so it may reflect a read error. The rearrangement links TRBV7-7 to TRBJ2-1; D unresolved. Germline-derived CDR1 and CDR2 are SSHAT and FNYEAQ (reference sequence). CDR3 size: 14 residues. The chain's CDR3 is CASSLALGDNEQFF. CDR3 coding DNA: TGTGCTAGCAGCTTAGCACTTGGGGATAATGAGCAGTTCTTC.

The chain recombines TRBV2 with TRBJ2-6; D remains unclear. This CDR3 region has 14 residues. Per the germline V gene, CDR1 is SNHLY and CDR2 is FYNNEI. The V gene lost 6 bases and the J gene lost 4 bases, with 10 bases spanning the gap. DNA of the CDR3: TGTGCCAGCAGACAGCTTTACGGGGCCAACGTCCTGACTTTC. This encodes CASRQLYGANVLTF.

The chain has TRBV7-2 and TRBJ1-5, with TRBD1 matching 8 bases. This CDR3 comprises 17 residues. V was pared by 1 base and J by 8 bases, with 13 bases of the junction left unmatched. The germline CDR1 and CDR2 sequences are SGHTA and FQGNSA. Written as DNA, the CDR3 is TGTGCCAGCAGCTTAGGTCTTTCAGGGGGCGGCGTTGAGCCCCAGCATTTT. It specifies CASSLGLSGGGVEPQHF.

The CDR3 DNA follows: TGCAGTGGAAATCGCTGGTCCCTCTCCTACGAGCAGTACTTC. Translation gives CSGNRWSLSYEQYF. V usage is TRBV20-1 and J usage is TRBJ2-7; D not resolved. This CDR3 has 14 amino acids. V was shortened by 7 bases and J by 0 bases, with 16 bases between the two germline ends. Germline values: CDR1 DFQATT, CDR2 SNEGSKA (reference sequence).

The chain links TRBV2 to TRBJ2-1; 8 bases are a match to TRBD2. Unmatched junction bases numbered 9, after V lost 9 bases and J lost 5 bases. CDR1 and CDR2 from the germline V gene are SNHLY and FYNNEI. The CDR3 runs to 14 residues. The CDR3 DNA follows: TGTGCCAGTTTACTGGCGGGAGGTGACAATGAGCAGTTCTTC. Its translation is CASLLAGGDNEQFF.

The CDR3, as DNA: TGCAGCGTTGCAGGGAACCTTGAAGCTTTCTTT. The encoded protein is CSVAGNLEAFF. V is TRBV29-1 and J is TRBJ1-1; TRBD1 is a possible D gene (5 bases). V dropped 4 bases and J dropped 7 bases, with 10 bases sitting between them. The CDR3 loop spans 11 amino acids. The germline V gene has CDR1 SQVTM and CDR2 ANQGSEA.

This clonotype occurred a few times. The chain combines TRBV29-1 with TRBJ2-7; a possible D gene is TRBD1 (7 bases). This CDR3 is 14 amino acids long. Germline V gives CDR1 SQVTM, CDR2 ANQGSEA. Trimming cost V 5 bases and J 2 bases, with 16 bases left between them. The CDR3, as DNA: TGCAGCGTTTTGACAGGGCGGGAACCCTACGAGCAGTACTTC. Protein sequence: CSVLTGREPYEQYF.

This clonotype occurred a few times. This chain joins TRBV10-3 and TRBJ2-1, with a weak D call TRBD2 (5 bases). Germline CDR1 is ENHRY and CDR2 is SYGVKD. V lost 0 bases to trimming and J lost 9 bases, with 15 bases between them. The CDR3 runs to 15 residues. The CDR3 sequence: CAISESQAAEGEQFF. The CDR3 DNA sequence: TGTGCCATCAGTGAGTCCCAGGCCGCCGAGGGTGAGCAGTTCTTC.

This clonotype was observed a handful of times. The chain uses TRBV29-1 and TRBJ2-3; D might be TRBD2 (5 bases). The CDR3 runs to 15 residues. Trimming removed 7 bases at V and 0 bases at J, with 17 bases between. Per germline, CDR1 SQVTM and CDR2 ANQGSEA. In nucleotides, the CDR3 is TGCAGCGGTGACCCCGCCAGCGGCAGCACAGATACGCAGTATTTT. This codes for CSGDPASGSTDTQYF.

The V call is TRBV7-9, the J call TRBJ2-7, with TRBD1 matching 9 bases. V trimming: 1 base; J trimming: 0 bases; junction bases outside the gene matches: 4. This CDR3 has 16 amino acids. The V gene's germline CDR1 is SEHNR and CDR2 FQNEAQ (reference sequence). CDR3 protein: CASSLVGQGNSYEQYF. The CDR3 coding sequence is TGTGCCAGCAGCTTAGTAGGACAGGGGAACTCCTACGAGCAGTACTTC. The complete variable domain, with remaining parts taken from reference TRBV7-9 and TRBJ2-7, reads DTGVSQNPRHKITKRGQNVTFRCDPISEHNRLYWYRQTLGQGPEFLTYFQNEAQLEKSRLLSDRFSAERPKGSFSTLEIQRTEQGDSAMYLCASSLVGQGNSYEQYFGPGTRLTVT.

Comments on this clonotype: At one boundary the junction diverges from the germline segment, which might be a read error. The chain is built from TRBV28 and TRBJ2-3; 10 bases fit TRBD2. This CDR3 spans 14 amino acids. CDR1 MDHEN and CDR2 SYDVKM come from the germline V gene. CDR3 sequence: CASSVAGGPDMQYF. CDR3 sequence (DNA): TGTGCCAGCAGTGTAGCGGGAGGTCCAGATATGCAGTATTTT.

V gene TRBV7-2 combines with J gene TRBJ2-7; 8 bases map to TRBD1. V lost 3 bases and J lost 2; bases outside the gene matches: 3. CDR1 and CDR2 (germline): SGHTA, FQGNSA. The CDR3 loop spans 14 amino acids. This chain's CDR3 is CASSFTGGPYEQYF. CDR3 sequence (DNA): TGTGCCAGCAGCTTTACAGGGGGACCCTACGAGCAGTACTTC.

This chain connects TRBV12-3 or TRBV12-4 to TRBJ2-1; 11 bases map to TRBD2. After removal of 3 bases from V and 8 bases from J, the junction contained 9 bases not matched to a gene. The CDR3 covers 16 residues. DNA for the CDR3: TGTGCCAGCAGTTTGACCTCTAGCGGGAGGAGAGATGAGCAGTTCTTC. Translating gives CASSLTSSGRRDEQFF.